This T cell receptor (beta chain) originates from a study of blood T cell repertoires in COVID-19. For the study at large: Samples of COVID-19 (acute and convalescent) were obtained from the United States, Italy and Spain. In each case, the material was cDNA or gDNA derived from T cells, B-cell-depleted T cells, or PBMCs.

Patients in Seattle were enrolled during active infection, then followed longitudinally. Clones were read by immunoSEQ multiplex PCR, and TCRdb kept only the in-frame ones, dropping some. This table has around 200,000 clones, approximately 83% appearing once. V gave up 0 bases and J gave up 5 bases, with 8 bases separating them. Germline loops: CDR1 SGDLS, CDR2 YYNGEE. The CDR3 is 14 residues long. The sample was peripheral blood. The TCR originated in a woman aged 25 to 39 with COVID-19, enrolled during active disease. V is TRBV9 and J is TRBJ2-2; D gene uncertain. CDR3 sequence (DNA): TGTGCCAGCAGCGTAGCCCTAGGTACCGGGGAGCTGTTTTTT. It yields the protein CASSVALGTGELFF.